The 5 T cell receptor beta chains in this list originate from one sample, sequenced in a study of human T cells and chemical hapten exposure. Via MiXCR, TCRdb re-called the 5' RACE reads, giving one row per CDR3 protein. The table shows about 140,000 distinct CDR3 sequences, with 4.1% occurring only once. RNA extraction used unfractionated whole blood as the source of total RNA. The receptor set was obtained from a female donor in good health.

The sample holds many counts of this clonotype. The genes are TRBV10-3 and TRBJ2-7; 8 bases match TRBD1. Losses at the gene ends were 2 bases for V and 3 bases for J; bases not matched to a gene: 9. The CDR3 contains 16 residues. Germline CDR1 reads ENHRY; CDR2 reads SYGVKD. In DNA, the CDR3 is TGTGCCATCAGTGAGCTGAGACAGGGGACCGGCTACGAGCAGTACTTC. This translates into CAISELRQGTGYEQYF.

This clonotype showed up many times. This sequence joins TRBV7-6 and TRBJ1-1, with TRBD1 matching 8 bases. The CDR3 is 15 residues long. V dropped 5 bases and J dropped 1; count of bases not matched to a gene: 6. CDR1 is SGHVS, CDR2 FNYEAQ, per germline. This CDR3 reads CASSPLTGENTEAFF. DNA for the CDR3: TGTGCCAGCAGCCCCCTGACAGGGGAGAACACTGAAGCTTTCTTT.

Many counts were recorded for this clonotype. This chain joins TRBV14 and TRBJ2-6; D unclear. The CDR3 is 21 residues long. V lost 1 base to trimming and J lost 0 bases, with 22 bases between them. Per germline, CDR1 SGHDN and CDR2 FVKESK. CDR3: CASSQVPPQLTDFSGANVLTF. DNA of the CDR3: TGTGCCAGCAGCCAAGTCCCTCCTCAACTAACGGATTTCTCTGGGGCCAACGTCCTGACTTTC. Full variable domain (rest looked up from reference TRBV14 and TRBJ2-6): EAGVTQFPSHSVIEKGQTVTLRCDPISGHDNLYWYRRVMGKEIKFLLHFVKESKQDESGMPNNRFLAERTGGTYSTLKVQPAELEDSGVYFCASSQVPPQLTDFSGANVLTFGAGSRLTVL.

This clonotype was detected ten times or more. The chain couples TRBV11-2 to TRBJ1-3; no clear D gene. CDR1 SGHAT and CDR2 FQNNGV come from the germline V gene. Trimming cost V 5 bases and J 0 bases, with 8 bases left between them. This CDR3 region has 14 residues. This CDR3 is CASSAPSSGNTIYF. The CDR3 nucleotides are TGTGCCAGCAGCGCCCCTTCCTCTGGAAACACCATATATTTT. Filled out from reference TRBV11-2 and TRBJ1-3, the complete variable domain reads EAGVAQSPRYKIIEKRQSVAFWCNPISGHATLYWYQQILGQGPKLLIQFQNNGVVDDSQLPKDRFSAERLKGVDSTLKIQPAKLEDSAVYLCASSAPSSGNTIYFGEGSWLTVV.

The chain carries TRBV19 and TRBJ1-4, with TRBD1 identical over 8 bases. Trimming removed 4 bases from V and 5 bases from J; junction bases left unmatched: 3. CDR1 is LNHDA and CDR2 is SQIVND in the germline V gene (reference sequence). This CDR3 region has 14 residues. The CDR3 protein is CASSTAGGNEKLFF. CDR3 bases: TGTGCCAGTAGTACCGCAGGGGGCAATGAAAAACTGTTTTTT.